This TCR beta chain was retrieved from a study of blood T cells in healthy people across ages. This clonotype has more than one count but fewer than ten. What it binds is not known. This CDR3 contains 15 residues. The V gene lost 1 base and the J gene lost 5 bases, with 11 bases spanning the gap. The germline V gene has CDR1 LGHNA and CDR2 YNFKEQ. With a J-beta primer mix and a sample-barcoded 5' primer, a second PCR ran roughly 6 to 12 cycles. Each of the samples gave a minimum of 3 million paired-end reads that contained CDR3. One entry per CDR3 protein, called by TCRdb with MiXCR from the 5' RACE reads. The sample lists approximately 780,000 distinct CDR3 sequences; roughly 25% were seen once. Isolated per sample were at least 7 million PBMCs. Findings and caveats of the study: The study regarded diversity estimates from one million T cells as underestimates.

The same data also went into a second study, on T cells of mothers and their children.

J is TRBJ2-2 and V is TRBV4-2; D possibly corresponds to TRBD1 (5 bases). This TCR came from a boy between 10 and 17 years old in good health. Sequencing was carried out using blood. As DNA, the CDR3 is TGTGCCAGCAGCCAAGTAGGGGAAGGTACCGGGGAGCTGTTTTTT. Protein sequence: CASSQVGEGTGELFF.